Following are 4 T cell receptor beta chains from one sample sequenced in a study of blood T cell repertoires in COVID-19 (dated by TCRdb to 2020 to 2021). The receptor library was made with the immunoSEQ multiplex PCR assay. Held by TCRdb, this immuneACCESS table contains in-frame sequences only and omits some clones. Under half of the omission traces to an unresolved V gene where checked; the cause of the rest is unknown. In this sample the table shows just over 250,000 clones, around 80% of which occur a single time. The top ten clones comprise roughly 4% of the sample. The sequenced material came from PBMCs or T cells enriched from blood (not recorded which). The receptors derive from a man aged 30 to 39 with acute COVID-19.

This sequence joins TRBV27 and TRBJ2-6, with D unresolved. The germline V and J ends were trimmed by 5 bases and 2 bases, with 13 bases remaining between them. Germline V gene sequence: CDR1 MNHEY, CDR2 SMNVEV (reference sequence). CDR3 size: 16 residues. Here the CDR3 reads CASSPETLAGANVLTF. The CDR3 nucleotides are TGTGCCAGCAGTCCCGAAACTTTAGCTGGGGCCAACGTCCTGACTTTC.

This clone was observed a single time. This sequence joins TRBV10-3 and TRBJ2-5, with 7 bases fitting TRBD1. Germline assignment: CDR1 ENHRY and CDR2 SYGVKD. V lost 4 bases and J lost 4; bases outside the gene matches: 3. The CDR3 consists of 13 residues. The DNA of the CDR3 is TGTGCCATCAGTGGACGACAGGGAGAGACCCAGTACTTC. Amino acid sequence: CAISGRQGETQYF.

The V and J genes are TRBV19 and TRBJ1-5; D may be TRBD1 (5 bases). Germline V gene data show CDR1 as LNHDA and CDR2 as SQIVND (reference sequence). The CDR3 totals 16 residues. V shed 6 bases and J shed 1 base, with 16 bases lying between them. The CDR3 nucleotides are TGTGCCAGTAGGGGGCAGGGCATAAGGAGCAATCAGCCCCAGCATTTT. It yields the protein CASRGQGIRSNQPQHF.

The chain links TRBV28 to TRBJ1-5; the D is unclear. The CDR3 runs to 13 residues. The germline CDR1 and CDR2 sequences are MDHEN and SYDVKM. Trimming left V 3 bases short and J 4 bases short, with 7 bases between. Here the CDR3 reads CASSFSVNQPQHF. The CDR3 DNA sequence: TGTGCCAGCAGTTTCTCGGTAAATCAGCCCCAGCATTTT.